This TCR beta chain was recorded in a study of T cells in Graves' hyperthyroidism and ophthalmopathy. General study points: Blood also carried most thyroid clonotypes expanded above 0.001.

From RNA transcripts, TCR beta CDR3 regions were amplified. HTBI primers were the set used in a first-round RT-PCR of the TCR CDR3. TCRdb re-analysed the multiplex PCR reads in MiXCR, keeping a single row per CDR3 protein. This repertoire shows around 600,000 distinct CDR3 sequences, about 14% found once; its top ten account for around 12%. Losses at the gene ends were 5 bases for V and 0 bases for J; bases not matched to a gene: 5. This CDR3 is 16 amino acids long. Germline loops: CDR1 MDHEN, CDR2 SYDVKM. This clonotype was counted many times. Its target is unknown. This TCR was recovered from a woman in her 50s with Graves' ophthalmopathy. The chain combines TRBV28 with TRBJ2-2; 8 bases map to TRBD1. The specimen was blood. CDR3 sequence reads: CASSPMDRANTGELFF. The CDR3 region has the DNA TGTGCCAGCAGTCCCATGGACAGGGCGAACACCGGGGAGCTGTTTTTT. The whole variable domain, remainder taken from reference TRBV28 and TRBJ2-2, is DVKVTQSSRYLVKRTGEKVFLECVQDMDHENMFWYRQDPGLGLRLIYFSYDVKMKEKGDIPEGYSVSREKKERFSLILESASTNQTSMYLCASSPMDRANTGELFFGEGSRLTVL.